These 19 T cell receptor beta chains were all obtained from the same sample, sequenced in a study of CD8 T cells in ankylosing spondylitis. Study-wide results and caveats: Blood from ankylosing spondylitis patients appeared to carry a characteristic roughly eight-variant TCR beta motif.

The antigens for these receptors are not known. TCRdb itself ran the 5' RACE reads through MiXCR, one entry per CDR3 protein. This sample yields about 440,000 distinct CDR3 sequences, of which approximately 17% are seen a single time; 0.85% to 1.3% belongs to the top ten. Sample: blood, either unsorted or a sorted T cell fraction (not recorded which). Every receptor here comes from a male donor with ankylosing spondylitis.

CDR3: CASSFQKGGYNSPLHF. DNA for the CDR3: TGCGCCAGCAGCTTCCAAAAGGGGGGATATAATTCACCCCTCCACTTT. This chain uses TRBV5-1 with TRBJ1-6; TRBD1 is a possible D gene (6 bases). V was shortened by 2 bases and J by 4 bases, with 13 bases between the two germline ends. Germline V lookup: CDR1 SGHRS, CDR2 YFSETQ. The CDR3 contains 16 residues.

The table lists this clonotype with a few counts. The chain carries TRBV19 and TRBJ1-1; D might be TRBD1 (6 bases). This CDR3 is built from 15 residues. V was clipped by 10 bases and J by 0 bases, with 18 bases between them. Germline assignment: CDR1 LNHDA and CDR2 SQIVND (reference sequence). In DNA, the CDR3 is TGTGCCACGAAACAACTGGGGGCGATGAACACTGAAGCTTTCTTT. It yields the protein CATKQLGAMNTEAFF.

This clonotype has just a few counts. The chain links TRBV5-1 to TRBJ1-1; 7 bases are a match to TRBD1. The CDR3 extends over 15 amino acids. Looked up from germline, CDR1 is SGHRS and CDR2 is YFSETQ. Germline trimming cut 0 bases from V and 1 base from J; bases unmatched to any gene: 3. This CDR3 is CASSLAGDRNTEAFF. The DNA of the CDR3 is TGCGCCAGCAGCTTGGCAGGGGACAGGAACACTGAAGCTTTCTTT.

This clonotype was counted between two and nine times. The J gene is TRBJ2-7, the V gene TRBV11-2; 8 bases align to TRBD1. Unmatched junction bases numbered 12, after V lost 2 bases and J lost 3 bases. The CDR3 runs to 17 residues. Germline-derived CDR1 and CDR2 are SGHAT and FQNNGV. CDR3 residues: CASSLFGQGGPNYEQYF. CDR3 bases: TGTGCCAGCAGCTTATTTGGACAGGGAGGCCCCAACTACGAGCAGTACTTC.

This clonotype came up a few times. The CDR3 sequence: CSVWVSGRASYEQYF. As DNA, the CDR3 is TGCAGCGTTTGGGTCAGCGGGAGAGCTTCCTACGAGCAGTACTTC. The rearrangement links TRBV29-1 to TRBJ2-7; TRBD2 aligns across 8 bases. This CDR3 has 15 residues. The ends lost 5 bases at V and 1 base at J; junction bases unmatched: 10. CDR1 SQVTM and CDR2 ANQGSEA come from the germline V gene.

A few counts support this clonotype. The CDR3 here is CASSLGSGNTIYF. The CDR3 region has the DNA TGTGCCAGCAGCCTTGGGTCCGGAAACACCATATATTTT. The chain combines TRBV3-1 with TRBJ1-3; D gene uncertain. The germline gives CDR1 LGHDT, CDR2 YNNKEL (reference sequence). V was clipped by 4 bases and J by 4 bases, with 8 bases between them. The CDR3 consists of 13 residues.

The table lists this clonotype with a few counts. This chain joins TRBV21-1 and TRBJ2-6; TRBD1 is the table's D call and was not checked against the DNA. TRBV21-1 has pseudogene status. The CDR3 contains 13 residues. CDR3 sequence reads: CATGGCGANVLTF. In nucleotides, the CDR3 is TGTGCGACCGGGGGGTGTGGGGCCAACGTCCTGACTTTC.

This clonotype was seen a handful of times. The genes are TRBV11-2 and TRBJ2-3; no reliable D call. The CDR3 contains 13 residues. Germline V CDR1 and CDR2: SGHAT, FQNNGV. V was shortened by 4 bases and J by 4 bases, with 9 bases between the two germline ends. CDR3 residues: CASSSPPPDTQYF. Here the CDR3 DNA reads TGTGCCAGCAGCTCCCCCCCCCCAGATACGCAGTATTTT.

The J gene is TRBJ2-5, the V gene TRBV12-3 or TRBV12-4, with 8 bases that match TRBD1. There are 16 residues in the CDR3. The trim removed 7 bases at V and 4 bases at J, leaving 14 bases unmatched. CDR3 sequence: CASKSRRQGLGETQYF. The CDR3 DNA sequence: TGTGCCAGCAAAAGCCGCCGACAGGGGCTAGGAGAGACCCAGTACTTC.

V gene TRBV20-1 combines with J gene TRBJ1-5; no definite D call. The CDR3 is made up of 14 amino acids. CDR1 DFQATT and CDR2 SNEGSKA come from the germline V gene (reference sequence). The ends were cut back, 4 bases at V and 1 base at J, with 11 bases in the middle. The CDR3 sequence: CSAIALGSNQPQHF. The CDR3 DNA is TGCAGTGCTATTGCCCTGGGAAGCAATCAGCCCCAGCATTTT.

This clonotype was observed at least ten times. In DNA, the CDR3 is TGCGCCAGCAGCTTTGAAGGGACCGAGCAGTACTTC. Protein: CASSFEGTEQYF. V gene TRBV5-1 combines with J gene TRBJ2-7, with D perhaps TRBD1 or TRBD2 (5 bases each). Germline V gene data show CDR1 as SGHRS and CDR2 as YFSETQ. This CDR3 contains 12 residues. Trimming shortened V by 2 bases and J by 6 bases, and 9 bases separated the two germline ends. The full variable domain, its missing parts supplied by reference TRBV5-1 and TRBJ2-7, is KAGVTQTPRYLIKTRGQQVTLSCSPISGHRSVSWYQQTPGQGLQFLFEYFSETQRNKGNFPGRFSGRQFSNSRSEMNVSTLELGDSALYLCASSFEGTEQYFGPGTRLTVT.

This clonotype showed up just a few times. The chain is built from TRBV27 and TRBJ2-1, with D perhaps matching TRBD1 (6 bases). Trimming took off 7 bases at V and 4 bases at J, with 14 bases between the two ends. This CDR3 has 14 residues. Germline values: CDR1 MNHEY, CDR2 SMNVEV (reference sequence). DNA for the CDR3: TGTGCCAGCAAGAGCAGGGGTCGGTACAATGAGCAGTTCTTC. Its translation is CASKSRGRYNEQFF.

The gene calls are TRBV20-1 and TRBJ1-3; no clear D gene. The CDR3 has 16 residues. The germline V gene encodes CDR1 DFQATT and CDR2 SNEGSKA (reference sequence). V dropped 4 bases and J dropped 3 bases, with 19 bases sitting between them. Written as DNA, the CDR3 is TGCAGTGCTATGGGGATGGGGTACGCGGGTGGAAACACCATATATTTT. It encodes CSAMGMGYAGGNTIYF.

The J gene is TRBJ2-2, the V gene TRBV12-3 or TRBV12-4; 8 bases are shared with TRBD1. The CDR3 length is 15 residues. V lost 5 bases to trimming and J lost 3 bases; unmatched junction nucleotides: 5. CDR3 coding DNA: TGTGCCAGCAGTATATACAGGGGGGACACCGGGGAGCTGTTTTTT. Encoded protein: CASSIYRGDTGELFF.

This clonotype was found a few times. The genes are TRBV7-2 and TRBJ2-2; 7 positions agree with TRBD2. The germline CDR1 and CDR2 sequences are SGHTA and FQGNSA. The CDR3 runs 16 residues. With 5 bases clipped from V and 5 bases from J, the junction kept 11 bases outside the gene matches. The CDR3 coding sequence is TGTGCCAGCAGCCCTCGGGGAGGGGCAGGGACCGGGGAGCTGTTTTTT. Encoded protein: CASSPRGGAGTGELFF. Full variable domain (rest looked up from reference TRBV7-2 and TRBJ2-2): GAGVSQSPSNKVTEKGKDVELRCDPISGHTALYWYRQSLGQGLEFLIYFQGNSAPDKSGLPSDRFSAERTGGSVSTLTIQRTQQEDSAVYLCASSPRGGAGTGELFFGEGSRLTVL.

This clonotype came up many times. This chain joins TRBV5-1 and TRBJ1-1; 8 nucleotides line up with TRBD1. Per germline, CDR1 SGHRS and CDR2 YFSETQ. V was clipped by 0 bases and J by 4 bases; unmatched bases: 8. CDR3 length: 16 residues. For the CDR3, the DNA is TGCGCCAGCAGCTTGGCCGGACAGGGTATGGCCACTGAAGCTTTCTTT. Encoded protein: CASSLAGQGMATEAFF.

CDR3 residues: CASTYSWRDEQFF. Written as DNA, the CDR3 is TGTGCCAGCACCTACTCGTGGCGGGATGAGCAGTTCTTC. The genes are TRBV6-5 and TRBJ2-1; TRBD2 is a possible D gene (5 bases). Trimming left V 7 bases short and J 8 bases short, with 15 bases between. Germline CDR1 is MNHEY and CDR2 is SVGAGI. The CDR3 contains 13 residues.

The rearrangement joins TRBV5-1 to TRBJ1-4; 8 bases match TRBD1. The CDR3 has 15 amino acids. V lost 6 bases and J lost 6; bases outside the gene matches: 10. The V gene's germline CDR1 is SGHRS and CDR2 YFSETQ. CDR3 sequence reads: CASMEGYRGYEKLFF. CDR3 DNA: TGCGCCAGCATGGAGGGATACAGGGGGTATGAAAAACTGTTTTTT.

This clonotype has a handful of counts. The chain is built from TRBV12-3 or TRBV12-4 and TRBJ2-3, with TRBD2 identical over 7 bases. With V trimmed by 3 bases and J by 4 bases, 13 bases remained unmatched. The CDR3 has 17 residues. The CDR3 loop is CASSFGRTGLPSDTQYF. The CDR3 DNA reads TGTGCCAGCAGTTTCGGCAGGACGGGACTACCTTCAGATACGCAGTATTTT.